One sample yielded the 27 T cell receptor beta chains listed below, sequenced in a study of human CD8 memory T cell subsets. Sequencing libraries of TCR beta were made by UMI-labeled 5' RACE. TCRdb re-called the 5' RACE reads and gives one entry per CDR3 protein, without DNA. The sample has 9,000 to 15,000 distinct CDR3 sequences. The sequenced material came from CD8+ T cells from PBMCs. These receptor sequences come from a human donor in good health.

This chain links TRBV9 with TRBJ1-2; TCRdb's assignment of TRBD1 cannot be checked, as there is no DNA. The CDR3 length is 16 residues. The germline V gene encodes CDR1 SGDLS and CDR2 YYNGEE. The CDR3 sequence: CASSVAQGEDGYGYTF.

The gene calls are TRBV27 and TRBJ1-2. CDR3 size: 14 residues. Germline CDR1 MNHEY, CDR2 SMNVEV (reference sequence). The CDR3 loop is CASSRPDFNYGYTF.

This chain uses TRBV28 with TRBJ2-3. This CDR3 contains 14 residues. Germline V gives CDR1 MDHEN, CDR2 SYDVKM. CDR3 loop: CASSFLSGTDTQYF.

This clonotype is classed as medium-sized by frequency. The chain couples TRBV5-1 to TRBJ1-1. The CDR3 is 13 amino acids. Germline values: CDR1 SGHRS, CDR2 YFSETQ. The CDR3 region is CASSWDVNTEAFF.

Frequency places this clonotype as medium-sized (0.01 to 0.1%). The chain employs TRBV6-2 or TRBV6-3 and TRBJ2-1; TCRdb picks TRBD2, but there is no DNA to check that call. The CDR3 has 13 amino acids. CDR1 and CDR2 (germline): MNHEY, SVGEGT. The CDR3 here is CASTRDSDHEQFF.

This chain uses TRBV7-8 with TRBJ2-2; TCRdb's assignment of TRBD1 cannot be checked, as there is no DNA. This CDR3 has 16 residues. Germline V gene sequence: CDR1 SGHVS, CDR2 FQNEAQ. The CDR3 loop reads CASRPRDRVWTGELFF. The full variable domain, in which reference TRBV7-8 and TRBJ2-2 provide the parts outside the CDR3, is GAGVSQSPRYKVAKRGQDVALRCDPISGHVSLFWYQQALGQGPEFLTYFQNEAQLDKSGLPSDRFFAERPEGSVSTLKIQRTQQEDSAVYLCASRPRDRVWTGELFFGEGSRLTVL.

The V call is TRBV7-3, the J call TRBJ1-3. Germline V gives CDR1 SGHTA, CDR2 FQGTGA. The CDR3 consists of 14 residues. The CDR3 is CASSLRGINDTIYF.

This chain joins TRBV7-9 and TRBJ2-5; no DNA is available, so the TRBD2 call from TCRdb remains unchecked. The CDR3 consists of 19 residues. Germline V gene lookup returns CDR1 SEHNR and CDR2 FQNEAQ (reference sequence). The CDR3 sequence is CASSLLPRFLADPQETQYF.

The chain carries TRBV7-9 and TRBJ1-1; checking the TCRdb D call of TRBD1 is not possible without DNA. This CDR3 region has 16 residues. Looked up from germline, CDR1 is SEHNR and CDR2 is FQNEAQ (reference sequence). CDR3 amino acids: CASSSTWQGRNTEAFF.

The chain uses TRBV16 and TRBJ2-7; the TCRdb D gene call, TRBD1, has no DNA to confirm it. The germline CDR1 and CDR2 sequences are KGHSY and FQNENV. The CDR3 consists of 16 residues. The CDR3 here is CASSHPSRGRSGEQYF.

The chain combines TRBV7-2 with TRBJ1-1; TCRdb's D call, TRBD1, is unchecked because there is no DNA. There are 14 residues in the CDR3. Germline CDR1 SGHTA, CDR2 FQGNSA. The CDR3 loop reads CASSLMGPSTEAFF. Combining the CDR3 with reference TRBV7-2 and TRBJ1-1 gives the whole variable domain GAGVSQSPSNKVTEKGKDVELRCDPISGHTALYWYRQSLGQGLEFLIYFQGNSAPDKSGLPSDRFSAERTGGSVSTLTIQRTQQEDSAVYLCASSLMGPSTEAFFGQGTRLTVV.

The chain couples TRBV19 to TRBJ1-1. There are 15 residues in the CDR3. Germline values: CDR1 LNHDA, CDR2 SQIVND (reference sequence). CDR3 loop: CASSIVAEGNTEAFF.

This chain joins TRBV14 and TRBJ2-7; with no DNA, the TCRdb D assignment of TRBD2 cannot be verified. The germline CDR1 and CDR2 sequences are SGHDN and FVKESK. The CDR3 covers 17 residues. The CDR3 region is CASSPLQLAGPSYEQYF.

This chain joins TRBV7-2 and TRBJ2-1; TCRdb picks TRBD2, but there is no DNA to check that call. This CDR3 spans 14 amino acids. CDR1 SGHTA and CDR2 FQGNSA come from the germline V gene. This CDR3 reads CASSLVPSGRVQFF.

This clonotype shows up as medium-sized (0.01 to 0.1%) by frequency. This sequence joins TRBV27 and TRBJ2-7. Germline V gene sequence: CDR1 MNHEY, CDR2 SMNVEV (reference sequence). There are 16 residues in the CDR3. CDR3 protein: CASSLSYADAPYEQYF.

The V gene is TRBV15, the J gene TRBJ1-5. The germline V gene has CDR1 LNHNV and CDR2 YYDKDF (reference sequence). The CDR3 spans 15 residues. The CDR3: CATSKKSVSNQPQHF. Filled out from reference TRBV15 and TRBJ1-5, the complete variable domain reads DAMVIQNPRYQVTQFGKPVTLSCSQTLNHNVMYWYQQKSSQAPKLLFHYYDKDFNNEADTPDNFQSRRPNTSFCFLDIRSPGLGDTAMYLCATSKKSVSNQPQHFGDGTRLSIL.

V usage is TRBV28 and J usage is TRBJ1-1. CDR1 MDHEN and CDR2 SYDVKM come from the germline V gene. CDR3 length: 12 residues. The CDR3 protein is CASAEWNTEAFF.

The rearrangement links TRBV6-2 or TRBV6-3 to TRBJ2-3; absent DNA, TCRdb's TRBD1 call cannot be checked. The CDR3 loop spans 15 amino acids. Germline lookup yields CDR1 MNHEY and CDR2 SVGEGT. The CDR3 sequence is CASRSSVRDADTQYF.

The CDR3 protein is CSARAGFLGGELFF. The chain is built from TRBV20-1 and TRBJ2-2. CDR1 is DFQATT and CDR2 is SNEGSKA in the germline V gene (reference sequence). The CDR3 length is 14 residues.

The gene calls are TRBV11-2 and TRBJ2-2; TCRdb designates TRBD2, a call that cannot be tested without DNA. From germline, CDR1 is SGHAT and CDR2 FQNNGV. There are 17 residues in the CDR3. CDR3 amino acids: CASSLLGLAGGTGELFF. The complete variable domain, with remaining parts taken from reference TRBV11-2 and TRBJ2-2, reads EAGVAQSPRYKIIEKRQSVAFWCNPISGHATLYWYQQILGQGPKLLIQFQNNGVVDDSQLPKDRFSAERLKGVDSTLKIQPAKLEDSAVYLCASSLLGLAGGTGELFFGEGSRLTVL.

The V and J genes are TRBV19 and TRBJ2-2; TCRdb selects TRBD1, and the lack of DNA leaves this call unchecked. Germline CDR1 and CDR2: LNHDA and SQIVND (reference sequence). CDR3 size: 14 residues. CDR3 loop: CASSRSIGVGELFF.

This clonotype is called medium-sized (0.01 to 0.1%) based on its frequency. J is TRBJ1-6 and V is TRBV7-9; TCRdb's assignment of TRBD1 cannot be checked, as there is no DNA. Germline V gene sequence: CDR1 SEHNR, CDR2 FQNEAQ (reference sequence). The CDR3 has 14 amino acids. CDR3 region: CASSPGQGNSPLHF.

The chain combines TRBV4-2 with TRBJ2-5; the D call from TCRdb, TRBD2, cannot be confirmed without DNA. From germline, CDR1 is LGHNA and CDR2 YNFKEQ. The CDR3 has 15 amino acids. CDR3 loop: CASSQEDRREKTQYF.

The J gene is TRBJ2-2, the V gene TRBV6-5. The CDR3 sequence is 14 residues long. CDR1 and CDR2 from the germline V gene are MNHEY and SVGAGI. The CDR3 region is CASSYTEATGELFF.

The V and J genes are TRBV7-8 and TRBJ2-1. Germline loops: CDR1 SGHVS, CDR2 FQNEAQ. The CDR3 is made up of 12 amino acids. CDR3 loop: CASSFDPNEQFF. Looking up the rest from reference TRBV7-8 and TRBJ2-1 gives the full variable domain: GAGVSQSPRYKVAKRGQDVALRCDPISGHVSLFWYQQALGQGPEFLTYFQNEAQLDKSGLPSDRFFAERPEGSVSTLKIQRTQQEDSAVYLCASSFDPNEQFFGPGTRLTVL.

The V call is TRBV7-9, the J call TRBJ2-7; lacking DNA, the TRBD1 call made by TCRdb goes unchecked. From germline, CDR1 is SEHNR and CDR2 FQNEAQ (reference sequence). This CDR3 comprises 14 residues. CDR3: CASSLVTGAYEQYF.

The chain employs TRBV7-3 and TRBJ2-1; lacking DNA, the TRBD2 call made by TCRdb goes unchecked. This CDR3 region has 14 residues. Germline CDR1 reads SGHTA; CDR2 reads FQGTGA. CDR3 in amino acids: CASSLTSGPNEQFF.